This TCR beta chain is drawn from a study of human T cells and chemical hapten exposure. The CDR3 has 12 residues. V dropped 4 bases and J dropped 5 bases, with 6 bases sitting between them. The V gene's germline CDR1 is MNHNS and CDR2 SASEGT. TCRdb ran MiXCR on the RACE reads and lists one entry per CDR3 protein. This sample has 27,000 or so distinct CDR3 sequences, with 4.5% to 7.5% found just once. The time point: patch test 3, about 24 weeks after DPC sensitization. Stated treatment: therapeutic diphenylcyclopropenone sensitization with weekly scalp DPC. This clonotype was detected many times. The receptor was isolated from a young man with alopecia areata. Some clones in this sample may be carry-over from other donors' samples. The sequences come from whole blood, collected in connection with sensitization to the hapten diphenylcyclopropenone (DPC). The chain employs TRBV6-1 and TRBJ2-1, with D perhaps matching TRBD1 (5 bases). The CDR3 DNA reads TGTGCCAGCAGTGCCAGGGACAATGAGCAGTTCTTC. Protein product: CASSARDNEQFF.